This record looks at one T cell receptor beta chain sequence and its context. Its antigen remains unidentified. No much larger clone exists at a distance of one base, and base qualities are not known. Whole blood was collected in K2EDTA tubes by collaborating institutions according to the institutions' own protocols. For TCRbeta analysis, collaborators shipped samples in one of three forms: frozen whole blood, isolated PBMCs, or DNA extracted from either of those sample types. The immunoSEQ Assay, a bias-controlled multiplex PCR, was used to amplify TCRbeta CDR3 regions from genomic DNA. On the study's bioinformatics: Within the assay, amplification of reference gene primers was used to estimate how many nucleated cells each sample contained. Sequence reads were collapsed and filtered to measure the absolute abundance of every unique TCRbeta CDR3 rearrangement. For each sample, productive Simpson clonality was calculated as the square root of Simpson's diversity index over productive rearrangements. Entries here come from immuneACCESS through TCRdb and include only in-frame sequences with V and J called. Some clones fail to appear in such tables; in the studies checked, an unresolved V gene covers under half of the shortfall, and the cause of the remainder is unknown. V and J calls and clone size are given by that table; D and trimming were obtained from the DNA. Recorded for this sample are over 45,000 clones; roughly 90% of them occurred a single time. The ten largest clones represent approximately 30% of the sample.

From cysteine to phenylalanine, the CDR3 is 14 amino acids long. Only CDR3 DNA remains: 42 bases, in frame from the first base. At the junction V is shortened by 1 base and J by 9 bases, with 17 bases in between. CDR1 SGHNT and CDR2 YYREEE were looked up in the germline V gene (reference sequence). This sample stems from a study of blood T cell repertoires in COVID-19 (dated by TCRdb to about 2020). Regarding the complete study: Samples covering the acute and convalescent phases of COVID-19 were provided by collaborators in the United States, Italy and Spain. A freely available public database, intended as a resource for researchers studying the immune response to SARS-CoV-2, is where the repertoires were released. The dataset comprised deeply sampled blood TCRbeta repertoires from subjects exposed to, actively infected with, or recovered from COVID-19. Where available, HLA class I and class II types were taken from metadata supplied by the sample provider and were not determined by assay-based typing. The sample metadata nearly always contained a de-identified subject ID, COVID-19 status, age in years and sex. The prospective study material was composed of cDNA or gDNA derived from T cells, B-cell-depleted T cells, or PBMCs. The samples were drawn from two sources: the first 160 participants of the ongoing ImmuneRACE study, and 950 to 1,500 subjects contributed by 6 global collaborators. Results and caveats for the whole study, not just this receptor: The amount of clinical and demographic metadata varied by source and participant and was provided uncurated.

The sequence is built from TRBV5-4 and TRBJ2-7; the D gene is perhaps TRBD2, on 5 matching bases. The source is an elderly woman with acute or convalescent COVID-19. Source material: peripheral blood. The DNA is as follows: TGTGCCAGCAGCTTGTCGTCGGTTCCTGAGGGGCAGTACTTC. This encodes CASSLSSVPEGQYF.